The sequence of this TCR beta chain was determined in a study of blood T cell repertoires in COVID-19. Study summary: From the United States, Italy and Spain came samples of acute and convalescent COVID-19. From T cells, B-cell-depleted T cells, or PBMCs came the material, which was cDNA or gDNA.

Source study methods: Using reference gene primer amplification, nucleated cell counts were estimated. Sequencing was performed with immunoSEQ multiplex PCR; in TCRdb, only in-frame clones are kept and a portion is missing. That table supplies the V and J calls and clone size; D and trimming were determined from the DNA. The profile shows about 58,000 clones, about 78% of them singletons. Germline V gene lookup returns CDR1 MGHRA and CDR2 YSYEKL. The trim removed 4 bases at V and 0 bases at J, leaving 4 bases unmatched. The CDR3 extends over 15 amino acids. Source material: peripheral blood. The rearrangement joins TRBV4-1 to TRBJ2-7, with TRBD2 identical over 9 bases. The receptor was derived from a human donor in a cohort sampled during active COVID-19. Written as DNA, the CDR3 is TGCGCCAGCAGCCTGGCTAGCGGGGCCTCCTACGAGCAGTACTTC. Protein product: CASSLASGASYEQYF.